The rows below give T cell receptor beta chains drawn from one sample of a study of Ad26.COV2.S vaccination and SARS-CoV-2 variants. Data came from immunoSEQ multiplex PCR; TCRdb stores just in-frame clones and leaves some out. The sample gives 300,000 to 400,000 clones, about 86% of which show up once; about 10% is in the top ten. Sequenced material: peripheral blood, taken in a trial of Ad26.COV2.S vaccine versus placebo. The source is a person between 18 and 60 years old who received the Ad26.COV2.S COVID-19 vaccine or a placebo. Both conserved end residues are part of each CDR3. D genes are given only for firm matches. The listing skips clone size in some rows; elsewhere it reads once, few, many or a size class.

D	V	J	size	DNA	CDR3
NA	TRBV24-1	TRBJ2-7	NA	TGTGCCACCAGTGACGGAGGGGTGGGACAGCAGTACTTC	CATSDGGVGQQYF
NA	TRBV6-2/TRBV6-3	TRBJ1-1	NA	TGTGCCAGCAGTTATCTCGGACAGAAGAACACTGAAGCTTTCTTT	CASSYLGQKNTEAFF
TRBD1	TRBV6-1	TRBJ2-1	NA	TGTGCCAGCAGGGAAGAGAACCCGGGACAGAGCTACAATGAGCAGTTCTTC	CASREENPGQSYNEQFF
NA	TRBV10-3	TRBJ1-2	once	TGTGCCATCATGGGGGAAACCAGGGGCTACACCTTC	CAIMGETRGYTF
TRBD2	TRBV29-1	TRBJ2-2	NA	TGCAGCGTTGAAGGGCTAGCGGGGGGGCCCGTCGGGGAGCTGTTTTTT	CSVEGLAGGPVGELFF
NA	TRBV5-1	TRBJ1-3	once	TGCGCCAGCAGCCCCGGGACAACTGGAAACACCATATATTTT	CASSPGTTGNTIYF
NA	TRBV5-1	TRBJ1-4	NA	TGCGCCAGCAGCCCTACCCGGGGGGGGATTCGGGAAAAACTGTTTTTT	CASSPTRGGIREKLFF
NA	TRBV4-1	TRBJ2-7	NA	TGCGCCAGCAGCCATTATTTGGACAGATCAACCTACGAGCAGTACTTC	CASSHYLDRSTYEQYF
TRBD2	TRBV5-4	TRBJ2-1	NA	TGTGCCAGCAGCTTGGGCGGGAGCTCCTACAATGAGCAGTTCTTC	CASSLGGSSYNEQFF
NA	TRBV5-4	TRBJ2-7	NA	TGTGCCAGCAGCCCTGGGACGGGGTTCCCGTACGAGCAGTACTTC	CASSPGTGFPYEQYF
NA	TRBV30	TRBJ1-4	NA	TGTGCCTGGAGTGGGACAGATTATGAAAAACTGTTTTTT	CAWSGTDYEKLFF
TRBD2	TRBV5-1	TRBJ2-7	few	TGCGCCAGCAGCTTGGCCAGCGGGGCCAACGAGCAGTACTTC	CASSLASGANEQYF
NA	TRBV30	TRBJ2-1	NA	TGTGCCTGGAGTGTACGAGTCTCCCTCCTCAATGAGCAGTTCTTC	CAWSVRVSLLNEQFF
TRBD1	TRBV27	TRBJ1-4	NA	TGTGCCAGCAGCGTCAGGGGGACTAATGAAAAACTGTTTTTT	CASSVRGTNEKLFF
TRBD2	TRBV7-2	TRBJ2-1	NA	TGTGCCAGCAGCTTTGGGGGAGCGGGGGGATACAATGAGCAGTTCTTC	CASSFGGAGGYNEQFF
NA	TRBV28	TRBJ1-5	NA	TGTGCCAGCAGTCGAAATCAGCCCCAGCATTTT	CASSRNQPQHF
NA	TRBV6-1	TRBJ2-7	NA	TGTGCCAGCAGTGATTTAAGCTACGAGCAGTACTTC	CASSDLSYEQYF
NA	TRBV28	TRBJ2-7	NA	TGTGCCAGCAGTTCCCAGACAAAGCAGTACTTC	CASSSQTKQYF
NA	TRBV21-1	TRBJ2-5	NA	TGTGCCAGCAGCAAAGCGCGGGGAAGCGGGGGCATGCAAGAGACCCAGTACTTC	CASSKARGSGGMQETQYF
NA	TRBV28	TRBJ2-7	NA	TGTGCCACCTCGGGGTCCCCGAGCCTCTACGAGCAGTACTTC	CATSGSPSLYEQYF
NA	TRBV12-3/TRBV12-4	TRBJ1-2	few	TGTGCCAGCAGCCGTACAGGGTTCGGCTACACCTTC	CASSRTGFGYTF
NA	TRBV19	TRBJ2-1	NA	TGTGCCAGCCGAGGGCCGTGGGGGGCTAATGAGCAGTTCTTC	CASRGPWGANEQFF
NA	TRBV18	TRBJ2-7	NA	TGTGCCAGCTCACTTCGGACTGGGGGTTACGAGCAGTACTTC	CASSLRTGGYEQYF
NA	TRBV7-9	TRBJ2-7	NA	TGTGCCAGCAGCCCTAAGGGTGGCAGGTCCTACGAGCAGTACTTC	CASSPKGGRSYEQYF
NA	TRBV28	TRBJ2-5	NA	TGTGCCAGCAGTTTAACGACAGAGACCCAGTACTTC	CASSLTTETQYF
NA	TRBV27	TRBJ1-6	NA	TGTGCCAGCATGGACAGCTCCTATAATTCACCCCTCCACTTT	CASMDSSYNSPLHF
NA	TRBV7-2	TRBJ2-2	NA	TGTGCCAGCCGAGGAATCGGCACCGGGGAGCTGTTTTTT	CASRGIGTGELFF
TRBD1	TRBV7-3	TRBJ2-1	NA	TGTGCCAGCAGCTTACAGGGGGCTGACAATGAGCAGTTCTTC	CASSLQGADNEQFF
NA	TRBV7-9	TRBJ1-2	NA	TGTGCCAGCAGCCCCCGGGTGGAACGTGGCTACACCTTC	CASSPRVERGYTF
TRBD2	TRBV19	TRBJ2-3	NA	TGTGCCAGTAGTATACGAGAAGCGGGAGGAGATACGCAGTATTTT	CASSIREAGGDTQYF
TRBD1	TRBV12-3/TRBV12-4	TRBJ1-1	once	TGTGCCAGCAGCCCCGGGACAGGGAGAGCTTTCTTT	CASSPGTGRAFF